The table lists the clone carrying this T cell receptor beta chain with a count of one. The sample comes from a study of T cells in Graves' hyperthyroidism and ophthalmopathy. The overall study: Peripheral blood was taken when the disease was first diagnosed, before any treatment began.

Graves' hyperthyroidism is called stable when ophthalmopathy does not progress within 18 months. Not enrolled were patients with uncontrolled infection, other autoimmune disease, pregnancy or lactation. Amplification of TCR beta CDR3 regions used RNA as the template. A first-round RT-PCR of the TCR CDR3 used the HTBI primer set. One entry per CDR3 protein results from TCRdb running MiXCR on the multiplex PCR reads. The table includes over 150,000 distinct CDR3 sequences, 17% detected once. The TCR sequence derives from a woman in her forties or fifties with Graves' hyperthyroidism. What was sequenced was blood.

CDR3 in amino acids: CASSLSAVRVTQYF. As DNA, the CDR3 is TGTGCCAGCAGTTTATCGGCAGTTAGGGTAACCCAGTACTTC. The chain has TRBV28 and TRBJ2-5; D uncertain. This CDR3 comprises 14 residues. Germline V gene lookup returns CDR1 MDHEN and CDR2 SYDVKM. Trimming cost V 1 base and J 8 bases, with 14 bases left between them.